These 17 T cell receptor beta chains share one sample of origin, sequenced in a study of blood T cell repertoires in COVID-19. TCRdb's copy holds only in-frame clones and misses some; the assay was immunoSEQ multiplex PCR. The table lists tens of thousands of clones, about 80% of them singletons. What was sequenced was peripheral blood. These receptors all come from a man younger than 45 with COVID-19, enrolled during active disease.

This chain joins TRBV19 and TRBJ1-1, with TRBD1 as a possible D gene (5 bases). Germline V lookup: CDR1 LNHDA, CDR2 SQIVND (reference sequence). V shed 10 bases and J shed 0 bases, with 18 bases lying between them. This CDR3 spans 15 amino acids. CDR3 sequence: CATAPWGVMNTEAFF. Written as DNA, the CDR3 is TGTGCCACCGCGCCCTGGGGGGTTATGAACACTGAAGCTTTCTTT.

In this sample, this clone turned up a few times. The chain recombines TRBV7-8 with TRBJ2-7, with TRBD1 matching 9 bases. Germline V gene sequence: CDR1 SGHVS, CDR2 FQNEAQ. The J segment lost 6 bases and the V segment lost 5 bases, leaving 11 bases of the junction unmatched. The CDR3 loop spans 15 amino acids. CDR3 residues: CASSPDGTGRGEQYF. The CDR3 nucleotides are TGTGCCAGCAGCCCTGACGGGACAGGGAGAGGCGAGCAGTACTTC.

DNA for the CDR3: TGCGCCAGCAGCCCCTCTAACGCGGAGAACAATGAGCAGTTCTTC. Amino acid sequence: CASSPSNAENNEQFF. The chain recombines TRBV4-3 with TRBJ2-1; D ambiguous. The CDR3 is made up of 15 amino acids. The germline CDR1 and CDR2 sequences are LGHNA and YSLEER. V lost 4 bases, J lost 5 bases, and 15 bases lay in between.

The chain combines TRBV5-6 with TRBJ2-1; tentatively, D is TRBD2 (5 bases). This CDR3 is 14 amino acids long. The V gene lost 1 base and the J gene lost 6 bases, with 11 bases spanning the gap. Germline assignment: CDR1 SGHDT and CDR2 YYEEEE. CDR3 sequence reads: CASSLRMGANEQFF. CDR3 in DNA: TGTGCCAGCAGCTTGCGGATGGGAGCCAATGAGCAGTTCTTC.

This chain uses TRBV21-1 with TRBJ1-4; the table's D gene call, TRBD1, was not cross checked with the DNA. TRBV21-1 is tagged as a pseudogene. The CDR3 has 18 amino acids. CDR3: CASSSIPGQGSENEKLFF. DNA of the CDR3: TGTGCCAGCAGCAGTATACCGGGACAAGGAAGCGAAAATGAAAAACTGTTTTTT.

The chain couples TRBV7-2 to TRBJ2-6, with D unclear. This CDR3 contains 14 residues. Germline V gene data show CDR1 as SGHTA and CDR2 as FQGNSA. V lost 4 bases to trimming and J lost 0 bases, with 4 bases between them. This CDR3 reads CASSSHSGANVLTF. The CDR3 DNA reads TGTGCCAGCAGCTCCCACTCTGGGGCCAACGTCCTGACTTTC.

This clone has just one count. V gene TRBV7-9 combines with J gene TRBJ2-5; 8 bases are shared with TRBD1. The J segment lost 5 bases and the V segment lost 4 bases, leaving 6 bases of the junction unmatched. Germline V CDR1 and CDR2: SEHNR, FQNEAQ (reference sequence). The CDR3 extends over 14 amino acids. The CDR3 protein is CASSSGQGGETQYF. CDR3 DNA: TGTGCCAGCAGCTCCGGACAGGGTGGGGAGACCCAGTACTTC.

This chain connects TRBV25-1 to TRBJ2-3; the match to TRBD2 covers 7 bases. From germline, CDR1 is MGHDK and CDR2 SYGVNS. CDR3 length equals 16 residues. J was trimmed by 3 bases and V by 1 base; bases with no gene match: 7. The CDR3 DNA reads TGTGCCAGCAGTGAATCGGTCCGGGGAGGGACAGATACGCAGTATTTT. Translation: CASSESVRGGTDTQYF.

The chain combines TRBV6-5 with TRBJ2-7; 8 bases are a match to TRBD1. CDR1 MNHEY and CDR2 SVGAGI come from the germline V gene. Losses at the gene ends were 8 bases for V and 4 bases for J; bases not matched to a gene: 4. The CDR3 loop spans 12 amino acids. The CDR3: CASRQGSYEQYF. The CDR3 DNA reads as TGTGCCAGCCGACAGGGGAGTTACGAGCAGTACTTC.

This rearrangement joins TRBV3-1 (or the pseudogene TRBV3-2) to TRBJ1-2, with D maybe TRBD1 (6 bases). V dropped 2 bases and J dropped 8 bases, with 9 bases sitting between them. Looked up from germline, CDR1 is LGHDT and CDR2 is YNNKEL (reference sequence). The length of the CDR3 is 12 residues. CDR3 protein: CASSQQGWGYTF. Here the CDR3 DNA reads TGTGCCAGCAGCCAACAGGGGTGGGGCTACACCTTC.

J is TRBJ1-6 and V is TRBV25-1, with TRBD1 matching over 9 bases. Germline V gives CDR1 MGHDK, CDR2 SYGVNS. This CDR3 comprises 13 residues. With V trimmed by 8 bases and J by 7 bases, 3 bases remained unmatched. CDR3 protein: CASRQGGNSPLHF. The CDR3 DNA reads TGTGCCAGCCGACAGGGGGGCAATTCACCCCTCCACTTT. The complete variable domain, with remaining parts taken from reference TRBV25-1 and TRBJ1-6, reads EADIYQTPRYLVIGTGKKITLECSQTMGHDKMYWYQQDPGMELHLIHYSYGVNSTEKGDLSSESTVSRIRTEHFPLTLESARPSHTSQYLCASRQGGNSPLHFGNGTRLTVT.

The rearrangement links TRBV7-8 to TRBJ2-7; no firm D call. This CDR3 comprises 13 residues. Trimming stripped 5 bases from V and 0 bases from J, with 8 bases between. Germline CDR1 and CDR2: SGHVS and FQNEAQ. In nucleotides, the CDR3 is TGTGCCAGCAGCAAGAGTGACTCCTACGAGCAGTACTTC. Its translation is CASSKSDSYEQYF. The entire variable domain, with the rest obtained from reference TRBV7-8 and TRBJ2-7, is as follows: GAGVSQSPRYKVAKRGQDVALRCDPISGHVSLFWYQQALGQGPEFLTYFQNEAQLDKSGLPSDRFFAERPEGSVSTLKIQRTQQEDSAVYLCASSKSDSYEQYFGPGTRLTVT.

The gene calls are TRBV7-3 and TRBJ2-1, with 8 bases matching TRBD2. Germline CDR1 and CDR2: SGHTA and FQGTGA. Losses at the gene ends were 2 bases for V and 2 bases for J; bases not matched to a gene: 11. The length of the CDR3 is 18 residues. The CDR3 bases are TGTGCCAGCAGCTTAGGGGGTAGCGGGGCCCGCACCTACAATGAGCAGTTCTTC. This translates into CASSLGGSGARTYNEQFF.

The CDR3 loop reads CASSLTGAGRENEQFF. The CDR3 DNA is TGTGCCAGCAGCTTAACAGGAGCGGGCAGGGAGAATGAGCAGTTCTTC. This rearrangement joins TRBV7-3 to TRBJ2-1; a weak D match, TRBD2 (6 bases). CDR3 length equals 16 residues. CDR1 SGHTA and CDR2 FQGTGA come from the germline V gene. Trimming pared 0 bases from V and 7 bases from J, leaving 16 bases between.

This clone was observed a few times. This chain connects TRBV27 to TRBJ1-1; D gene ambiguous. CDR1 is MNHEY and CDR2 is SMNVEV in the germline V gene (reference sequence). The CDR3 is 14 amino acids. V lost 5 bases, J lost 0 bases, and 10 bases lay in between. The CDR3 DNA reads TGTGCCAGCAGTCTAGCCGGGCTGAACACTGAAGCTTTCTTT. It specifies CASSLAGLNTEAFF.

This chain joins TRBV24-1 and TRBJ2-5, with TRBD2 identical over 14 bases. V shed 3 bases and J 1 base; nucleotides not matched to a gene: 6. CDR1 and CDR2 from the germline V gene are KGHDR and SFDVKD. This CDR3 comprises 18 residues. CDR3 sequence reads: CATSDGGLAGGPQETQYF. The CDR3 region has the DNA TGTGCCACCAGTGATGGAGGACTAGCGGGAGGCCCCCAAGAGACCCAGTACTTC.

The CDR3 loop reads CASSFGVSGWGGETQYF. The CDR3 DNA reads as TGTGCCAGCAGCTTTGGGGTAAGCGGATGGGGAGGAGAGACCCAGTACTTC. The V and J genes are TRBV5-6 and TRBJ2-5, with a weak D call TRBD2 (6 bases). V was cut by 2 bases and J by 4 bases, with 21 bases left in between. Germline lookup yields CDR1 SGHDT and CDR2 YYEEEE. The CDR3 has 17 residues.